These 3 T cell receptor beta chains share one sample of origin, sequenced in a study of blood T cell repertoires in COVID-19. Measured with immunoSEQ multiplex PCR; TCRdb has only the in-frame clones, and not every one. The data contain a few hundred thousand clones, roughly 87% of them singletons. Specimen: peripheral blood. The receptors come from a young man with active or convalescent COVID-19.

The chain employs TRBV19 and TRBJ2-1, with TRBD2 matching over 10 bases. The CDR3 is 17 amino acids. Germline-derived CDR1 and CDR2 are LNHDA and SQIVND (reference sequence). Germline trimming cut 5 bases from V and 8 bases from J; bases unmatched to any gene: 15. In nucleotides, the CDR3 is TGTGCCAGTAGTCCACCTTTCCGCCTAGCGGGAGAGTATGAGCAGTTCTTC. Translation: CASSPPFRLAGEYEQFF.

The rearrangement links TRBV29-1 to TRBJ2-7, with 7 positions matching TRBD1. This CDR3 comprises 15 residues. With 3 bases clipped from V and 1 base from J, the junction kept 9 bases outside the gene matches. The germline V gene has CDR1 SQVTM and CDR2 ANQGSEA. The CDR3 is CSVDQTGIGSYEQYF. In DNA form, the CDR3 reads TGCAGCGTTGACCAGACAGGGATTGGGTCCTACGAGCAGTACTTC.

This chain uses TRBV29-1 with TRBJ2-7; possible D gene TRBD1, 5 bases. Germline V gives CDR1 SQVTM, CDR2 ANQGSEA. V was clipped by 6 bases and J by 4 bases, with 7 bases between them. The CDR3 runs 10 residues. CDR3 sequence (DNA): TGCAGCGTCAGGGATTACGAGCAGTACTTC. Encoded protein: CSVRDYEQYF.